This passage covers 11 T cell receptor beta chains from one sample sequenced in a study of T cell responses to AZD1222 COVID-19 vaccine. The assay was immunoSEQ multiplex PCR, and TCRdb's table has in-frame clones only and misses some. The table includes 70,000 to 90,000 clones, roughly 87% detected once. Sample: peripheral blood, taken 28 days after the second AZD1222 dose. These receptors originate from an adult who received the AZD1222 COVID-19 vaccine.

The V gene is TRBV7-9, the J gene TRBJ1-4; a weak D match, TRBD1 (5 bases). Trimming removed 9 bases from V and 2 bases from J, with 13 bases in between. The CDR3 extends over 14 amino acids. Looked up from germline, CDR1 is SEHNR and CDR2 is FQNEAQ (reference sequence). CDR3 amino acids: CASTGARTNEKLFF. In DNA, the CDR3 is TGTGCCAGTACCGGGGCGCGGACTAATGAAAAACTGTTTTTT.

The chain has TRBV5-5 and TRBJ2-6; perhaps TRBD2 as D (5 bases). The V end was cut by 4 bases, the J end by 0 bases, with 8 bases between. Germline loops: CDR1 SGHKS, CDR2 YYEKEE (reference sequence). The CDR3 runs 15 residues. The CDR3 DNA reads as TGTGCCAGCAGCGTCGGGGACTCTGGGGCCAACGTCCTGACTTTC. Translating gives CASSVGDSGANVLTF.

This clone was counted between two and nine times. The V call is TRBV28, the J call TRBJ2-2; weak D call: TRBD2 (6 bases). V gave up 2 bases and J gave up 5 bases, with 15 bases separating them. CDR3 length: 16 amino acids. CDR1 and CDR2 (germline): MDHEN, SYDVKM. The CDR3 sequence is CASSLRRGLFTGELFF. DNA of the CDR3: TGTGCCAGCAGTTTACGGCGGGGCCTATTTACCGGGGAGCTGTTTTTT.

This clone occurred once. V is TRBV6-5 and J is TRBJ1-1; no reliable D call. There are 13 residues in the CDR3. Trimming left V 7 bases short and J 1 base short, with 10 bases between. The germline gives CDR1 MNHEY, CDR2 SVGAGI. In DNA form, the CDR3 reads TGTGCCAGCATTGGGCACCCGAACACTGAAGCTTTCTTT. Its protein product is CASIGHPNTEAFF.

The V gene is TRBV30, the J gene TRBJ2-1; TRBD1 agrees at 9 bases. The length of the CDR3 is 13 residues. Losses at the gene ends were 3 bases for V and 9 bases for J; bases not matched to a gene: 6. Germline loops: CDR1 GTSNPN, CDR2 SVGIG (reference sequence). CDR3 sequence (DNA): TGTGCCTGGAGGGACAGGGGCGGCGGTGAGCAGTTCTTC. Translating it yields CAWRDRGGGEQFF.

The chain links TRBV7-2 to TRBJ2-7; D perhaps matches TRBD2 (6 bases). Trimming stripped 4 bases from V and 4 bases from J, with 17 bases between. Germline V gene sequence: CDR1 SGHTA, CDR2 FQGNSA. This CDR3 is 15 amino acids long. Written as DNA, the CDR3 is TGTGCCAGCAGCTCCGCGGGTATGGGGGGTTACGAGCAGTACTTC. This codes for CASSSAGMGGYEQYF.

With regard to this clone: A junction end diverges from the germline sequence, so it may reflect a read error. This rearrangement joins TRBV7-3 to TRBJ2-1; possible D gene TRBD2, 6 bases. CDR3 length: 15 residues. Per germline, CDR1 SGHTA and CDR2 FQGTGA. CDR3 in amino acids: CASSPQPLGTYPLIF. The CDR3 bases are TGTGCCAGCAGCCCGCAACCGCTTGGGACTTACCCGTTAATCTTC.

The chain recombines TRBV4-1 with TRBJ1-1, with no clear D. There are 14 residues in the CDR3. Trimming pared 0 bases from V and 11 bases from J, leaving 16 bases between. Germline V gene data show CDR1 as MGHRA and CDR2 as YSYEKL. The CDR3 protein is CASSQESSFAGAFF. CDR3 bases: TGCGCCAGCAGCCAAGAGAGCAGCTTCGCTGGCGCTTTCTTT.

This clone was counted a single time. The chain links TRBV19 to TRBJ2-5; 10 bases align to TRBD2. Unmatched junction bases numbered 10, after V lost 5 bases and J lost 7 bases. CDR3 length equals 15 residues. Germline-derived CDR1 and CDR2 are LNHDA and SQIVND (reference sequence). In DNA, the CDR3 is TGTGCCAGTAGTGCAAGACTAGCGGGCGGGGGGACCCAGTACTTC. It encodes CASSARLAGGGTQYF.

This rearrangement joins TRBV19 to TRBJ2-5; TRBD2 matches at 7 bases. The CDR3 is 14 amino acids. The germline V gene encodes CDR1 LNHDA and CDR2 SQIVND (reference sequence). J gave up 1 base and V 1 base, and 0 bases lay outside the gene matches. The CDR3 protein is CASSIGGSQETQYF. The CDR3 bases are TGTGCCAGTAGTATAGGCGGGAGCCAAGAGACCCAGTACTTC. Filled out from reference TRBV19 and TRBJ2-5, the complete variable domain reads DGGITQSPKYLFRKEGQNVTLSCEQNLNHDAMYWYRQDPGQGLRLIYYSQIVNDFQKGDIAEGYSVSREKKESFPLTVTSAQKNPTAFYLCASSIGGSQETQYFGPGTRLLVL.

The chain is built from TRBV28 and TRBJ2-7, with D possibly being TRBD1 (6 bases). The germline V and J ends were trimmed by 5 bases and 2 bases, with 16 bases remaining between them. CDR1 is MDHEN and CDR2 is SYDVKM in the germline V gene. The CDR3 consists of 15 residues. The CDR3 bases are TGTGCCAGCAGTGCCGAGACGACAGGAGCCTACGAGCAGTACTTC. Protein sequence: CASSAETTGAYEQYF.